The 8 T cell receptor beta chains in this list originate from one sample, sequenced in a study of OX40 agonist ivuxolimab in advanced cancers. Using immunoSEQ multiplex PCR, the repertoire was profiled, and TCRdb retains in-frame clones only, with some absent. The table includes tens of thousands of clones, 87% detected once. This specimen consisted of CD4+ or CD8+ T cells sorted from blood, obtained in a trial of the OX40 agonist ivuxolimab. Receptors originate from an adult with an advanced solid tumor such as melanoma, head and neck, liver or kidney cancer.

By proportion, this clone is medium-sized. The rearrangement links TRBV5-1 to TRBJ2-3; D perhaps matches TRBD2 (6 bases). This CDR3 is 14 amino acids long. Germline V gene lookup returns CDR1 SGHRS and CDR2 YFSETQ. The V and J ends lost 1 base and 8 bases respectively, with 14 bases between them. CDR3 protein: CASSLRAGIGTQYF. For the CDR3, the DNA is TGCGCCAGCAGCTTGCGGGCGGGGATTGGTACGCAGTATTTT.

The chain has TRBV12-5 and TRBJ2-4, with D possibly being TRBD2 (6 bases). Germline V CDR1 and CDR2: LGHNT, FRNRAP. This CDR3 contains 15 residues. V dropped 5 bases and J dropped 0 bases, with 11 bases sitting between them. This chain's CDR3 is CASGRDCIAKNIQYF. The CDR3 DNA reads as TGTGCTAGTGGTCGGGACTGCATAGCCAAAAACATTCAGTACTTC.

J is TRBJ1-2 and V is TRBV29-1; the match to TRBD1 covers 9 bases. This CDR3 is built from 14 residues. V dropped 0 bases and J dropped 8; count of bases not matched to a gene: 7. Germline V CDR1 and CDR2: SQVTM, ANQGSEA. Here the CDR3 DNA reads TGCAGCGTTGAAGAGGGACAGGGTGAGGGGGGCTACACCTTC. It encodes CSVEEGQGEGGYTF.

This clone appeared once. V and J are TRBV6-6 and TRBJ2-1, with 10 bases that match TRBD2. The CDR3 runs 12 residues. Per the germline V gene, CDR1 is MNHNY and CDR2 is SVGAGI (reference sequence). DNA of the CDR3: TGTGCTAGCGGGAGGCCTTACAATGAGCAGTTCTTC. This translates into CASGRPYNEQFF.

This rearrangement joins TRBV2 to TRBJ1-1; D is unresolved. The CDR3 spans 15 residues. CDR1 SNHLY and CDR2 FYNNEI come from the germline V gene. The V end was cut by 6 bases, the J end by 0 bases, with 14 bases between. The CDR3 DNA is TGTGCCAGCAGGATTCAGCGAGAGCTGAACACTGAAGCTTTCTTT. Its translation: CASRIQRELNTEAFF.

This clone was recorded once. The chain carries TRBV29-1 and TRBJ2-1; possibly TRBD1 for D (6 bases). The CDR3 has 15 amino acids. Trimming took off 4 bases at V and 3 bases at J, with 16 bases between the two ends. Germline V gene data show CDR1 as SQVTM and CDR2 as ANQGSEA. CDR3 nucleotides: TGCAGCGTTGGTCAGGGGTCTAGCAACTACAATGAGCAGTTCTTC. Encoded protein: CSVGQGSSNYNEQFF.

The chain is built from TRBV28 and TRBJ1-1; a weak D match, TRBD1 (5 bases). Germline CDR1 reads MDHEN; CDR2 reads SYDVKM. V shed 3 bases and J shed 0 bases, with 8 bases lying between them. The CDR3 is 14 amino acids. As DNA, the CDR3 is TGTGCCAGCAGTTTTGAGGACATGAACACTGAAGCTTTCTTT. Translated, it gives CASSFEDMNTEAFF.

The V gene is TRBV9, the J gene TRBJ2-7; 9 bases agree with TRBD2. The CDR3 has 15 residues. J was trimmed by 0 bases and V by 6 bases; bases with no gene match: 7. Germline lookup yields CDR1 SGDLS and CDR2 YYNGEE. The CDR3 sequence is CASIRLAETSYEQYF. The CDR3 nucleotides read TGTGCCAGCATCCGACTAGCGGAAACCTCCTACGAGCAGTACTTC.